This paragraph covers one TCR beta chain sequence. Study processing details: Estimation of nucleated cell counts relied on the amplification of reference gene primers. Sequencing was performed with immunoSEQ multiplex PCR; in TCRdb, only in-frame clones are kept and a portion is missing. The V and J calls and clone size come from that table; D and trimming were worked out from the DNA. Of around 100,000 clones in the sample, roughly 90% were seen once. The trim removed 5 bases at V and 6 bases at J, leaving 6 bases unmatched. This CDR3 has 13 residues. Germline CDR1 is MGHDK and CDR2 is SYGVNS. The source of the sample is a study of blood T cell repertoires in COVID-19. In the study overall: The United States, Italy and Spain were the sources of the acute and convalescent COVID-19 samples. PBMCs, B-cell-depleted T cells, or T cells were the source of the cDNA or gDNA that made up the material.

Sequenced input: peripheral blood. The sequence came from a man older than 75 with acute or convalescent COVID-19. The V call is TRBV25-1, the J call TRBJ2-7; 8 bases are shared with TRBD1. CDR3 sequence: CASSTPDRAEQYF. CDR3 DNA sequence: TGTGCCAGCAGTACCCCGGACAGGGCCGAGCAGTACTTC.